The clone carrying this T cell receptor beta chain has a handful of counts. The sample originates from a study of cytomegalovirus exposure and HLA in healthy donors. 13 Jbeta primers and 60 Vbeta primers were used for the PCR. Clones were sequenced by immunoSEQ multiplex PCR, and TCRdb holds only the in-frame ones, with some missing. The repertoire holds tens of thousands of clones, with 81% as singletons. Trimming took 2 bases from V and 3 from J; bases not matched to a gene: 7. Germline values: CDR1 MDHEN, CDR2 SYDVKM. CDR3 length: 16 amino acids. The chain joins TRBV28 to TRBJ2-3; 8 bases are shared with TRBD2. The sample consisted of PBMCs. This TCR was recovered from a girl aged 2-9 years in good health and CMV-seropositive. Here the CDR3 DNA reads TGTGCCAGCAGTTTACAAGCGGGAGTTATTACAGATACGCAGTATTTT. This sequence encodes CASSLQAGVITDTQYF. Drawing the rest from reference TRBV28 and TRBJ2-3, the complete variable domain is DVKVTQSSRYLVKRTGEKVFLECVQDMDHENMFWYRQDPGLGLRLIYFSYDVKMKEKGDIPEGYSVSREKKERFSLILESASTNQTSMYLCASSLQAGVITDTQYFGPGTRLTVL.